The entry below describes one TCR beta chain. Antigen specificity is unknown. MiXCR, applied by TCRdb to the 5' RACE reads, yields one record per CDR3 protein. The sample holds a few hundred thousand distinct CDR3 sequences, roughly 4% seen once. The data derive from a study of T cells after yellow fever vaccination. About the study: SMART-Seq v4 Ultra Low Input served to prepare low-cell-number fractions. General study results and limits: Researchers cautioned that FACS-sorted repertoires could harbor abundant clonotypes contaminating from the bulk population.

The V and J ends lost 4 bases and 4 bases, in that order; junction bases with no gene match: 4. The CDR3 covers 15 residues. In germline, CDR1 is MNHNY, CDR2 SVGAGI (reference sequence). The sample was PBMCs, taken on the day of the yellow fever booster vaccination. The sequence came from a man aged 18 to 35 who received the YFV17D yellow fever vaccine. The J gene is TRBJ2-3, the V gene TRBV6-6; 11 bases are a match to TRBD2. Written as DNA, the CDR3 is TGTGCCAGCAGTTCACCGGGACTAGCGGCAGATACGCAGTATTTT. It is translated as CASSSPGLAADTQYF.